These T cell receptor beta chains were read from a single sample in a study of Graves' ophthalmopathy and Graves' hyperthyroidism. TCRdb used MiXCR to reprocess the multiplex PCR reads, holding one entry per CDR3 protein. The data show about 620,000 distinct CDR3 sequences, 22% seen once. Material for sequencing was peripheral blood. The receptors were gathered from a woman aged 18-35 years with stable Graves' hyperthyroidism. Some clones in this sample may be carry-over from other donors' samples. The CDR3 runs from the conserved cysteine through the conserved F or W. The order of the fields is J gene, D gene, V gene, clone size, CDR3 DNA, CDR3 protein. D genes are given only for firm matches. For some rows the clone size is stated as once, few or many, or as a class when expanded; others skip it.

j_call: TRBJ1-6
d_call: TRBD1
v_call: TRBV5-1
clone_size: -
cdr3_nt: TGCGCCAGCAGCCGCGGACAGGAAAGCTCCTATAATTCACCCCTCCACTTT
cdr3_aa: CASSRGQESSYNSPLHF

j_call: TRBJ1-3
d_call: -
v_call: TRBV5-1
clone_size: -
cdr3_nt: TGCGCCAGCAGCGACACAGGAACTGGAAACACCATATATTTT
cdr3_aa: CASSDTGTGNTIYF

j_call: TRBJ1-1
d_call: -
v_call: TRBV20-1
clone_size: many
cdr3_nt: TGCAGTGCTAGCTTGGGGATGAACACTGAAGCTTTCTTT
cdr3_aa: CSASLGMNTEAFF

j_call: TRBJ1-1
d_call: TRBD1
v_call: TRBV28
clone_size: -
cdr3_nt: TGTGCCAGCAGGATTATGACAGGGAACAACACTGAAGCTTTCTTT
cdr3_aa: CASRIMTGNNTEAFF

j_call: TRBJ2-2
d_call: TRBD2
v_call: TRBV10-2
clone_size: many
cdr3_nt: TGCGCCAGCAGTGCACTAGCGGGGGGTCCCACCGGGGAGCTGTTTTTT
cdr3_aa: CASSALAGGPTGELFF

j_call: TRBJ2-7
d_call: -
v_call: TRBV2
clone_size: -
cdr3_nt: TGTGCCAGCAGTGAAGGGGGGAACAGCCTCTACGAGCAGTACTTC
cdr3_aa: CASSEGGNSLYEQYF

j_call: TRBJ2-6
d_call: -
v_call: TRBV12-3/TRBV12-4
clone_size: many
cdr3_nt: TGTGCCAGCAGTCCGCGCATCTCTGGGGCCAACGTCCTGACTTTC
cdr3_aa: CASSPRISGANVLTF

j_call: TRBJ1-6
d_call: -
v_call: TRBV30
clone_size: -
cdr3_nt: TGTGCCTGGAGGACCTCAGGGGTTTGCTCATCCCTCCACTTT
cdr3_aa: CAWRTSGVCSSLHF

j_call: TRBJ1-5
d_call: -
v_call: TRBV10-3
clone_size: many
cdr3_nt: TGTGCCATCAGTGAGTCGGCGGGTCAGCCCCAGCATTTT
cdr3_aa: CAISESAGQPQHF

j_call: TRBJ1-1
d_call: TRBD1
v_call: TRBV12-5
clone_size: few
cdr3_nt: TGTGCTCCCGTAAGGGGGCCCTACCGTTTTGAAGCTTTCTTT
cdr3_aa: CAPVRGPYRFEAFF

j_call: TRBJ2-7
d_call: -
v_call: TRBV9
clone_size: many
cdr3_nt: TGTGCCAGCAGCGTAGAGGGGACTGGCTCGGGACTCGACGAGCAGTACTTC
cdr3_aa: CASSVEGTGSGLDEQYF

j_call: TRBJ1-2
d_call: TRBD1
v_call: TRBV19
clone_size: many
cdr3_nt: TGTGCCAGTAATAGCCCCGGGACAGGCTATGGCTACACCTTC
cdr3_aa: CASNSPGTGYGYTF

j_call: TRBJ2-2
d_call: TRBD1
v_call: TRBV30
clone_size: few
cdr3_nt: TGTGCCGCTCCGATTCGGGACAGGGCTCCCGGGGAGCTGTTTTTT
cdr3_aa: CAAPIRDRAPGELFF

j_call: TRBJ2-2
d_call: -
v_call: TRBV7-6
clone_size: -
cdr3_nt: TGTGCCAGCAGCCCTAAAAGGGGGGGCTATGAGACCGGGGAGCTGTTTTTT
cdr3_aa: CASSPKRGGYETGELFF

j_call: TRBJ2-4
d_call: TRBD1
v_call: TRBV15
clone_size: many
cdr3_nt: TGTGCCACCAGCAGAGACCCCGGGACAGGGGGCTTAGCCAAAAACATTCAGTACTTC
cdr3_aa: CATSRDPGTGGLAKNIQYF

j_call: TRBJ2-5
d_call: -
v_call: TRBV12-3/TRBV12-4
clone_size: many
cdr3_nt: TGTGCCAGCAGCTCACCCCTCAATCAAGAGACCCAGTACTTC
cdr3_aa: CASSSPLNQETQYF